This T cell receptor beta chain emerged from a study of blood T cell repertoires in COVID-19. Study background: Acute-phase and convalescent COVID-19 samples originated in the United States, Italy and Spain. T cells, B-cell-depleted T cells, or PBMCs supplied cDNA or gDNA.

Germline CDR1 and CDR2: GTSNPN and SVGIG (reference sequence). The ends were cut back, 1 base at V and 2 bases at J, with 12 bases in the middle. The CDR3 length is 15 residues. Authors' analysis steps: It was from reference gene primer amplification that nucleated cell counts were estimated. Libraries were prepared by immunoSEQ multiplex PCR; TCRdb keeps only in-frame clonotypes and omits some of them. Clone size and V and J calls were adopted from that table, with D and trimming inferred from the DNA. The table lists roughly 30,000 clones, over 90% of them singletons, with around 5.2% in the top ten.

This sequence was found in a human donor in a cohort sampled during active COVID-19. The chain uses TRBV30 and TRBJ1-3, with D possibly matching TRBD1 (5 bases). Sequencing input: peripheral blood. CDR3 in DNA: TGTGCCTGGAGTGCCCCAGTGACAGCTGGAAACACCATATATTTT. It encodes CAWSAPVTAGNTIYF.